This T cell receptor beta chain was captured by sequencing in a study of blood T cell repertoires in COVID-19. Across the whole study: Whether acute or convalescent, the COVID-19 samples came from the United States, Italy and Spain. T cells, B-cell-depleted T cells, or PBMCs supplied cDNA or gDNA.

CDR1 is MDHEN and CDR2 is SYDVKM in the germline V gene. Trimming cost V 8 bases and J 6 bases; bases outside gene matches: 7. The CDR3 totals 14 residues. Generated by immunoSEQ multiplex PCR, the TCRdb table keeps only in-frame clones and is missing some. Found here are fewer than 350,000 clones, approximately 88% of them singletons; the top ten hold about 5.7%. Participants had their cohort set by participant-reported clinical history. Recovery meant two consecutive negative NP/OP PCR tests, professional clearance, or resolved symptoms. The chain carries TRBV28 and TRBJ2-7, with 13 bases that match TRBD2. This TCR was sampled from a woman aged 40 to 55 who had recovered from COVID-19. Sequenced sample: PBMCs or T cells enriched from blood (not recorded which). The CDR3 DNA reads as TGTGCCAGCTCACTAGCGGGAGGGTTCAGCGAGCAGTACTTC. This codes for CASSLAGGFSEQYF.